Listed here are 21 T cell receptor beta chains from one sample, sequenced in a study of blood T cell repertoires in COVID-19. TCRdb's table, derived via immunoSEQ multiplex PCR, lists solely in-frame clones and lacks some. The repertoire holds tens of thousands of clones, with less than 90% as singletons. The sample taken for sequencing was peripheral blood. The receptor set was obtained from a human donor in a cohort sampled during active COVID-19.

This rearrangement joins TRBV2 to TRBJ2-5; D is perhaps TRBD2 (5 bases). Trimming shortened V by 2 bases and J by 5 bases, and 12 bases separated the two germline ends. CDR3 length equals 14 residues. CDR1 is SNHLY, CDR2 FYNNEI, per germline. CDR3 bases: TGTGCCAGCAGTGAACGTCCGGGGAAGGAGACCCAGTACTTC. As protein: CASSERPGKETQYF.

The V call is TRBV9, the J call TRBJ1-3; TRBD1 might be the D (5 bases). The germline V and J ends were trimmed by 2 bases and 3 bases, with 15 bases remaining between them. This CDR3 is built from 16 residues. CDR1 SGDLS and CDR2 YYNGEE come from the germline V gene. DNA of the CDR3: TGTGCCAGCAGCGTCCTGTCGGACACATTTGGAAACACCATATATTTT. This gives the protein CASSVLSDTFGNTIYF.

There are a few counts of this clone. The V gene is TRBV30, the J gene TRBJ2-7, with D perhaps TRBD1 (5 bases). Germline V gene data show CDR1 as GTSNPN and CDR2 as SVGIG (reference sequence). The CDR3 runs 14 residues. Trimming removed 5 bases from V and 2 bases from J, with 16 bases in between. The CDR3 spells CAWRRVTRAYEQYF. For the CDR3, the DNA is TGTGCCTGGCGCAGGGTGACTCGGGCCTACGAGCAGTACTTC. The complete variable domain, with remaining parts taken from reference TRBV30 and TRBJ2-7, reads SQTIHQWPATLVQPVGSPLSLECTVEGTSNPNLYWYRQAAGRGLQLLFYSVGIGQISSEVPQNLSASRPQDRQFILSSKKLLLSDSGFYLCAWRRVTRAYEQYFGPGTRLTVT.

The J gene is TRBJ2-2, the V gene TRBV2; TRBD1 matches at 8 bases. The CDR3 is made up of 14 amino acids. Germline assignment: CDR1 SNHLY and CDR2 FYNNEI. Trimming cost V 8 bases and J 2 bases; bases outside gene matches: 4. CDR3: CASGQGPNTGELFF. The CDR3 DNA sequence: TGTGCCAGCGGACAGGGTCCCAACACCGGGGAGCTGTTTTTT. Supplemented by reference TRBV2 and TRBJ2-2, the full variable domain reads EPEVTQTPSHQVTQMGQEVILRCVPISNHLYFYWYRQILGQKVEFLVSFYNNEISEKSEIFDDQFSVERPDGSNFTLKIRSTKLEDSAMYFCASGQGPNTGELFFGEGSRLTVL.

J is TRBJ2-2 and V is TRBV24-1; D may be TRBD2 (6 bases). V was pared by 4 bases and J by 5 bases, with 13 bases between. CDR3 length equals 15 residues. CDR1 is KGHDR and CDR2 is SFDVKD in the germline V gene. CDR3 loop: CATSEAGSATGELFF. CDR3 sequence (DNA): TGTGCCACCAGTGAGGCGGGATCGGCAACCGGGGAGCTGTTTTTT.

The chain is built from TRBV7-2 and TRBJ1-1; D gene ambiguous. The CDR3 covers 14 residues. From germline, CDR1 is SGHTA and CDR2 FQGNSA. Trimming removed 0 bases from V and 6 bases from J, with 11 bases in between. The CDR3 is CASSLAAEPSEAFF. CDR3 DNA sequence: TGTGCCAGCAGCTTAGCGGCAGAACCCTCTGAAGCTTTCTTT.

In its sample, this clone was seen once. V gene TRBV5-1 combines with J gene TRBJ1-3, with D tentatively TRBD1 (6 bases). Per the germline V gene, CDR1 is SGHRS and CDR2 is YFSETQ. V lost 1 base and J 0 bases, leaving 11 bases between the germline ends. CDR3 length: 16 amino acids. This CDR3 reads CASSLTQTGSGNTIYF. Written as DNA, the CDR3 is TGCGCCAGCAGCTTGACCCAGACAGGCTCTGGAAACACCATATATTTT.

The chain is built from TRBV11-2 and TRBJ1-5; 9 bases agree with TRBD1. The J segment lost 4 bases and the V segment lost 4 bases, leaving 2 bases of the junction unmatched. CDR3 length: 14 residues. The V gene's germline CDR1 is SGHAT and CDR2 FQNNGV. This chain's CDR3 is CASSSTGGNQPQHF. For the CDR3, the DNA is TGTGCCAGCAGCTCGACAGGGGGGAATCAGCCCCAGCATTTT.

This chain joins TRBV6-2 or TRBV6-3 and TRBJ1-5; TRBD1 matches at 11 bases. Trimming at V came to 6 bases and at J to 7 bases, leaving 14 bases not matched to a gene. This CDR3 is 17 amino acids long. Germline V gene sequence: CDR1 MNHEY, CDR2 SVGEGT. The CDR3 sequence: CASSRTGGADRRQPQHF. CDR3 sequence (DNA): TGTGCCAGCAGCCGGACAGGGGGCGCGGATCGGAGACAGCCCCAGCATTTT.

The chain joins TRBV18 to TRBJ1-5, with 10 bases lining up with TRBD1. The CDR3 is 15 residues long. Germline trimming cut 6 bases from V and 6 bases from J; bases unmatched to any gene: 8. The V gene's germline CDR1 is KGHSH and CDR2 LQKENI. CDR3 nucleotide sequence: TGTGCCAGCTCGATGGGACAGGGGTTAGCTCAGCCCCAGCATTTT. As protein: CASSMGQGLAQPQHF.

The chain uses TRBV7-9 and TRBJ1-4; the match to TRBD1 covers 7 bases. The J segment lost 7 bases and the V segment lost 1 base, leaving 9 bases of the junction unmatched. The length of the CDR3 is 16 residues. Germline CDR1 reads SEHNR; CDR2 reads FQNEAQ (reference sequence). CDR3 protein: CASSLGRQGMTEKLFF. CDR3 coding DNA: TGTGCCAGCAGCTTAGGGAGACAGGGAATGACTGAAAAACTGTTTTTT.

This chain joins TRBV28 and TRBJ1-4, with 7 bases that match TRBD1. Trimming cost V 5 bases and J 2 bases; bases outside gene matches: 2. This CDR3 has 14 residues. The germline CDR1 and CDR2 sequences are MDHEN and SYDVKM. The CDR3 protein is CASSPGQTNEKLFF. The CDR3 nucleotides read TGTGCCAGCAGTCCGGGACAGACTAATGAAAAACTGTTTTTT.

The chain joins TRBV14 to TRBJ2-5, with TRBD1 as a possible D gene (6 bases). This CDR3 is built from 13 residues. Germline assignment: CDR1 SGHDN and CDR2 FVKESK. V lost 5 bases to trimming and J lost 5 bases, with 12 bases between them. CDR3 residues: CASSKTGRETQYF. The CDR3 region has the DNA TGTGCCAGCAGCAAAACAGGGCGGGAGACCCAGTACTTC. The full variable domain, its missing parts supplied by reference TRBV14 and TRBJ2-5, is EAGVTQFPSHSVIEKGQTVTLRCDPISGHDNLYWYRRVMGKEIKFLLHFVKESKQDESGMPNNRFLAERTGGTYSTLKVQPAELEDSGVYFCASSKTGRETQYFGPGTRLLVL.

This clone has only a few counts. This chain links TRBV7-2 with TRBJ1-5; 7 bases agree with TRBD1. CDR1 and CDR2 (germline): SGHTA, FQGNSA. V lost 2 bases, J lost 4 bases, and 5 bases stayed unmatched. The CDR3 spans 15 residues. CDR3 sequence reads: CASSLRQGDNQPQHF. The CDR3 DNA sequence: TGTGCCAGCAGCTTACGACAGGGCGATAATCAGCCCCAGCATTTT.

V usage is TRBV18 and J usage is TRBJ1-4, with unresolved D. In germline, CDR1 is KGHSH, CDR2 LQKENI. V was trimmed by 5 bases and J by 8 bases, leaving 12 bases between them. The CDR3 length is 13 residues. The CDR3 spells CASSGGTPEKLFF. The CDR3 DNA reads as TGTGCCAGCTCAGGCGGAACACCAGAAAAACTGTTTTTT.

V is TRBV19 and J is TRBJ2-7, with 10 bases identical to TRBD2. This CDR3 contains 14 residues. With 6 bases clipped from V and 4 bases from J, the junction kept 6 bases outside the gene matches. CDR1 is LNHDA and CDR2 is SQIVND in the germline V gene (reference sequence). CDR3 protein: CASRLAGGMYEQYF. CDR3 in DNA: TGTGCCAGTAGATTAGCGGGAGGCATGTACGAGCAGTACTTC.

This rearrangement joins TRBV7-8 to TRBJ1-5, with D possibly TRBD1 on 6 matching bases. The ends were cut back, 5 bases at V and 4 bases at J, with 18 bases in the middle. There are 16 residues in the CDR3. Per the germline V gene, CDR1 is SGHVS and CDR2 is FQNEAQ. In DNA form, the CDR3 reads TGTGCCAGCAGCCCGGGACGGACAGCGGGGAATCAGCCCCAGCATTTT. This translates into CASSPGRTAGNQPQHF.

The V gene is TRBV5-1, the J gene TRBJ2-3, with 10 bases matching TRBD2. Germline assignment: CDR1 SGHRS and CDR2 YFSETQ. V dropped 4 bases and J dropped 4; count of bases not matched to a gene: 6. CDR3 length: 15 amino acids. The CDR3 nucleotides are TGCGCCAGCAGCCTAACCGGGACTAGCGCAGATACGCAGTATTTT. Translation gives CASSLTGTSADTQYF. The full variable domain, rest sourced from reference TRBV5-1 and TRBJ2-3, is KAGVTQTPRYLIKTRGQQVTLSCSPISGHRSVSWYQQTPGQGLQFLFEYFSETQRNKGNFPGRFSGRQFSNSRSEMNVSTLELGDSALYLCASSLTGTSADTQYFGPGTRLTVL.

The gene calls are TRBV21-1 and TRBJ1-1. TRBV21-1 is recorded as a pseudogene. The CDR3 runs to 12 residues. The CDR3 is CASSKKLSEAFF. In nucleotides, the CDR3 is TGTGCCAGCAGCAAAAAACTATCTGAAGCTTTCTTT.

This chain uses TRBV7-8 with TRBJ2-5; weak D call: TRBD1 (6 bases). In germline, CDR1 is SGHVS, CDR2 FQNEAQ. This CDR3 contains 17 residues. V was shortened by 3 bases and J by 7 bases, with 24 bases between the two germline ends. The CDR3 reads CASSLGAPGQIMWTQYF. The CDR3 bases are TGTGCCAGCAGCTTGGGGGCGCCGGGCCAGATTATGTGGACCCAGTACTTC.

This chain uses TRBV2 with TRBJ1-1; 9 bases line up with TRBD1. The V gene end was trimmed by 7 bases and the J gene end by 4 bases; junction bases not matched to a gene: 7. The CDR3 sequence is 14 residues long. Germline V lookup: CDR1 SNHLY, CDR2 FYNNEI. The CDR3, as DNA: TGTGCCAGCAAGGGGGACAGGGTGCCCACTGAAGCTTTCTTT. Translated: CASKGDRVPTEAFF. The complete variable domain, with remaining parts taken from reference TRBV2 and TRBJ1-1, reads EPEVTQTPSHQVTQMGQEVILRCVPISNHLYFYWYRQILGQKVEFLVSFYNNEISEKSEIFDDQFSVERPDGSNFTLKIRSTKLEDSAMYFCASKGDRVPTEAFFGQGTRLTVV.